Shown below are 26 T cell receptor beta chains from a single sample sequenced in a study of identical twins. Using its own MiXCR run on the 5' RACE reads, TCRdb lists one record per CDR3 protein. The sample lists about 530,000 distinct CDR3 sequences; approximately 16% were seen once. Separately, the same data were catalogued under a study of yellow fever vaccine responses in identical twins.

Sequenced input: CD4+ T cells sorted from blood. All receptors come from a young woman in good health.

This clonotype was seen only a few times. This rearrangement joins TRBV12-3 or TRBV12-4 to TRBJ2-1, with 10 bases that match TRBD2. V shed 3 bases and J 0 bases; nucleotides not matched to a gene: 8. CDR3 length equals 18 residues. The DNA of the CDR3 is TGTGCCAGCAGTTTTCGGCTAGCGGGGGCCAGCTCCTACAATGAGCAGTTCTTC. Its translation: CASSFRLAGASSYNEQFF.

The rearrangement uses TRBV20-1 and TRBJ2-1; D might be TRBD1 or TRBD2, each matching 5 bases. Trimming stripped 0 bases from V and 0 bases from J, with 15 bases between. This CDR3 contains 17 residues. The germline V gene encodes CDR1 DFQATT and CDR2 SNEGSKA (reference sequence). The CDR3: CSAREGRVGPSYNEQFF. The CDR3 DNA reads as TGCAGTGCTAGAGAGGGACGCGTGGGGCCCTCCTACAATGAGCAGTTCTTC.

The rearrangement joins TRBV6-5 to TRBJ1-1, with a possible D match to TRBD1 (6 bases). The germline V gene encodes CDR1 MNHEY and CDR2 SVGAGI. The CDR3 has 13 amino acids. Deletions cut 4 bases from V and 5 bases from J, with 11 bases between. The CDR3 reads CASSSPGETEAFF. The CDR3 coding sequence is TGTGCCAGCAGTTCGCCAGGGGAGACTGAAGCTTTCTTT.

The chain couples TRBV6-1 to TRBJ2-1; the D is unclear. CDR1 and CDR2 from the germline V gene are MNHNS and SASEGT. Trimming cost V 7 bases and J 2 bases, with 15 bases left between them. The CDR3 runs 15 residues. Written as DNA, the CDR3 is TGTGCCAGCACCGGTGGGCAGAATGCCTACAATGAGCAGTTCTTC. It yields the protein CASTGGQNAYNEQFF.

V and J are TRBV29-1 and TRBJ2-5; 16 bases align to TRBD2. Per the germline V gene, CDR1 is SQVTM and CDR2 is ANQGSEA. V was pared by 6 bases and J by 9 bases, with 1 base of the junction left unmatched. CDR3 length: 12 amino acids. In DNA form, the CDR3 reads TGCAGCGTGGGACTAGCGGGAGGGTCCCAGTACTTC. This sequence encodes CSVGLAGGSQYF.

J is TRBJ1-5 and V is TRBV6-6; no clear D gene. The CDR3 covers 13 residues. Germline loops: CDR1 MNHNY, CDR2 SVGAGI (reference sequence). The V end lost 4 bases, the J end lost 5 bases, and 9 bases lay between the germline ends. The CDR3 DNA follows: TGTGCCAGCAGTTCCCCGACCGATCAGCCCCAGCATTTT. As protein: CASSSPTDQPQHF.

This clonotype occurred a few times. The chain employs TRBV24-1 and TRBJ2-7; 10 bases match TRBD2. With 8 bases clipped from V and 2 bases from J, the junction kept 5 bases outside the gene matches. The germline CDR1 and CDR2 sequences are KGHDR and SFDVKD. The CDR3 has 14 residues. The CDR3 coding sequence is TGTGCCACCAAGGTAGCGGGGGGAACCTACGAGCAGTACGTC. Protein product: CATKVAGGTYEQYV.

The chain recombines TRBV12-3 or TRBV12-4 with TRBJ1-1; unclear D gene. This CDR3 is 14 amino acids long. Trimming pared 5 bases from V and 1 base from J, leaving 11 bases between. CDR3 coding DNA: TGTGCCAGCAGTCCTTGGACGGAGAACACTGAAGCTTTCTTT. Translation gives CASSPWTENTEAFF.

The rearrangement joins TRBV20-1 to TRBJ2-7; D tentatively fits TRBD1 or TRBD2 (5 bases each). Trimming took off 0 bases at V and 0 bases at J, with 15 bases between the two ends. The germline V gene has CDR1 DFQATT and CDR2 SNEGSKA (reference sequence). CDR3 length: 16 residues. The CDR3 sequence: CSARDGGPVLSYEQYF. As DNA, the CDR3 is TGCAGTGCTAGAGATGGGGGACCGGTGCTCTCCTACGAGCAGTACTTC.

In its sample, this clonotype was seen a few times. The chain couples TRBV12-3 or TRBV12-4 to TRBJ1-6, with 8 nucleotides matching TRBD1. J gave up 8 bases and V 4 bases, and 10 bases lay outside the gene matches. The CDR3 length is 16 residues. This CDR3 reads CASSSRTGSVDSPLHF. CDR3 in DNA: TGTGCCAGCAGTTCTCGGACAGGGTCGGTAGATTCACCCCTCCACTTT.

The J gene is TRBJ2-7, the V gene TRBV10-2; TRBD2 matches at 10 bases. CDR3 length: 13 amino acids. V dropped 6 bases and J dropped 7; count of bases not matched to a gene: 6. From germline, CDR1 is WSHSY and CDR2 SAAADI. The CDR3 region is CASRPGLAREQYV. In DNA form, the CDR3 reads TGCGCCAGCAGACCGGGACTAGCGAGAGAGCAGTACGTC.

This sequence joins TRBV29-1 and TRBJ1-4; weak D call: TRBD1 (6 bases). The V gene lost 6 bases and the J gene lost 8 bases, with 13 bases spanning the gap. The CDR3 consists of 12 residues. Germline CDR1 is SQVTM and CDR2 is ANQGSEA. This chain's CDR3 is CSVGGGREKLFF. DNA for the CDR3: TGCAGCGTGGGGGGCGGGCGGGAAAAACTGTTTTTT.

This clonotype was found a few times. The chain joins TRBV5-1 to TRBJ2-2; possible D gene TRBD1, 5 bases. V dropped 0 bases and J dropped 5 bases, with 11 bases sitting between them. Germline values: CDR1 SGHRS, CDR2 YFSETQ. The CDR3 runs to 15 residues. CDR3 protein: CASSLAREVTGELFF. For the CDR3, the DNA is TGCGCCAGCAGCTTGGCCAGGGAAGTAACCGGGGAGCTGTTTTTT.

This rearrangement joins TRBV29-1 to TRBJ2-7; D unresolved. This CDR3 region has 15 residues. Trimming shortened V by 6 bases and J by 2 bases, and 20 bases separated the two germline ends. Germline assignment: CDR1 SQVTM and CDR2 ANQGSEA. This chain's CDR3 is CSVRPQDSKTYEQYF. DNA of the CDR3: TGCAGCGTCCGACCTCAGGATAGCAAAACCTACGAGCAGTACTTC.

This clonotype was seen many times. The gene calls are TRBV12-3 or TRBV12-4 and TRBJ1-1; D not resolved. The CDR3 is 12 residues long. V lost 4 bases and J lost 1, with 4 bases in between. CDR3 bases: TGTGCCAGCAGTTGGCCGAACACTGAAGCTTTCTTT. This codes for CASSWPNTEAFF.

This clonotype was observed a handful of times. The CDR3 nucleotides are TGTGCCAGCAGCTCGGGACAGGGGCCCGGGGAGCTGTTTTTT. Translated: CASSSGQGPGELFF. The V call is TRBV3-1, the J call TRBJ2-2, with 10 bases matching TRBD1. There are 14 residues in the CDR3. J was trimmed by 6 bases and V by 5 bases; bases with no gene match: 3. Germline V lookup: CDR1 LGHDT, CDR2 YNNKEL (reference sequence). Together with reference TRBV3-1 and TRBJ2-2, the CDR3 gives the full variable domain: DTAVSQTPKYLVTQMGNDKSIKCEQNLGHDTMYWYKQDSKKFLKIMFSYNNKELIINETVPNRFSPKSPDKAHLNLHINSLELGDSAVYFCASSSGQGPGELFFGEGSRLTVL.

The gene calls are TRBV6-5 and TRBJ2-1; D is uncertain. Trimming left V 5 bases short and J 10 bases short, with 12 bases between. This CDR3 contains 12 residues. Looked up from germline, CDR1 is MNHEY and CDR2 is SVGAGI. Written as DNA, the CDR3 is TGTGCCAGCAGTCCGACTTCCCTGGAGCAGTTCTTC. Translated, it gives CASSPTSLEQFF.

The V call is TRBV11-2, the J call TRBJ2-2; TRBD1 might be the D (6 bases). The CDR3 covers 16 residues. Trimming removed 1 base at V and 4 bases at J, with 13 bases between. Germline V gene data show CDR1 as SGHAT and CDR2 as FQNNGV. CDR3 nucleotide sequence: TGTGCCAGCAGCTTAGTAAGGGGGACGGGCACCGGGGAGCTGTTTTTT. It specifies CASSLVRGTGTGELFF.

The gene calls are TRBV10-3 and TRBJ1-1; D is unclear. The CDR3 runs to 12 residues. V lost 8 bases and J 2 bases, leaving 9 bases between the germline ends. CDR1 is ENHRY, CDR2 SYGVKD, per germline. The CDR3 spells CAIGFQNTEAFF. CDR3 sequence (DNA): TGTGCCATCGGATTTCAAAACACTGAAGCTTTCTTT.

Ten or more counts support this clonotype. The chain combines TRBV28 with TRBJ2-2; TRBD2 aligns across 13 bases. Germline V CDR1 and CDR2: MDHEN, SYDVKM. Trimming at V came to 6 bases and at J to 7 bases, leaving 14 bases not matched to a gene. The CDR3 runs 18 residues. CDR3 residues: CASRLLRGTSGTSGELFF. The CDR3 nucleotides read TGTGCCAGCAGGCTACTAAGAGGGACTAGCGGGACGAGCGGGGAGCTGTTTTTT.

CDR3 bases: TGCAGCGTTGAAAACCCGCCCGGTCAGGGGGCGTCAGATACGCAGTATTTT. It codes for CSVENPPGQGASDTQYF. The genes are TRBV29-1 and TRBJ2-3; 8 bases are shared with TRBD1. Germline values: CDR1 SQVTM, CDR2 ANQGSEA. This CDR3 is built from 17 residues. The ends lost 2 bases at V and 4 bases at J; junction bases unmatched: 14.

The rearrangement joins TRBV6-1 to TRBJ1-5; 7 nucleotides line up with TRBD1. Germline assignment: CDR1 MNHNS and CDR2 SASEGT. Germline trimming cut 6 bases from V and 4 bases from J; bases unmatched to any gene: 3. The CDR3 totals 13 residues. The CDR3, as DNA: TGTGCCAGCAGAGCAGGGGGGAATCAGCCCCAGCATTTT. It encodes CASRAGGNQPQHF.

This clonotype occurred many times. V and J are TRBV7-2 and TRBJ2-3; D call uncertain. Trimming removed 2 bases at V and 0 bases at J, with 9 bases between. There are 15 residues in the CDR3. Looked up from germline, CDR1 is SGHTA and CDR2 is FQGNSA. CDR3 DNA sequence: TGTGCCAGCAGCTTAAGTCCTCCTAGCACAGATACGCAGTATTTT. It yields the protein CASSLSPPSTDTQYF.

This clonotype was seen a few times. The rearrangement uses TRBV6-5 and TRBJ2-7; 9 bases match TRBD2. The J segment lost 2 bases and the V segment lost 5 bases, leaving 7 bases of the junction unmatched. The CDR3 length is 15 residues. The germline CDR1 and CDR2 sequences are MNHEY and SVGAGI. Here the CDR3 reads CASSNPTSGTYEQYF. The DNA for the CDR3 is TGTGCCAGCAGTAACCCGACTAGCGGCACCTACGAGCAGTACTTC.

This clonotype was observed a single time. The CDR3 reads CSARGTGPNTGELFF. The DNA of the CDR3 is TGCAGTGCTAGAGGGACAGGGCCGAACACCGGGGAGCTGTTTTTT. This chain connects TRBV20-1 to TRBJ2-2; 8 bases are shared with TRBD1. Per germline, CDR1 DFQATT and CDR2 SNEGSKA (reference sequence). The CDR3 is 15 amino acids. With 1 base clipped from V and 0 bases from J, the junction kept 1 base outside the gene matches.

This clonotype was seen only a few times. The chain has TRBV29-1 and TRBJ1-1; D unclear. Trimming pared 5 bases from V and 2 bases from J, leaving 6 bases between. This CDR3 has 11 residues. CDR1 and CDR2 from the germline V gene are SQVTM and ANQGSEA. The CDR3, as DNA: TGCAGCGTTTCCCTTAACACTGAAGCTTTCTTT. It translates to CSVSLNTEAFF.